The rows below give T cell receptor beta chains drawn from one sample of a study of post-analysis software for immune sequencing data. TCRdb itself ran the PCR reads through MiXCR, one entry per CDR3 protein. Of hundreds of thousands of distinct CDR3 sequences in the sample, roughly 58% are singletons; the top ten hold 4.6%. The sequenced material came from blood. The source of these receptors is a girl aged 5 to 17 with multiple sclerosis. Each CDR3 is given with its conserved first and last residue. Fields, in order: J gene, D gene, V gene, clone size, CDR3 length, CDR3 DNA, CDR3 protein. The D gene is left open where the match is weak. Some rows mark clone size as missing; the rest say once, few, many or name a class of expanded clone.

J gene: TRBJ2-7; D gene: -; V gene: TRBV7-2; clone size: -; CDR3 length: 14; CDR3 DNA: TGTGCCAGCAGCTGGCAGGGAAGCGGCTACGAGCAGTACTTC; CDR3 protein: CASSWQGSGYEQYF
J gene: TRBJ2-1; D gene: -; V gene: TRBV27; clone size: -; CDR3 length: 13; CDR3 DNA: TGTGCCAGCACCCGGGACGCCGGCAATGAGCAGTTCTTC; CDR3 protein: CASTRDAGNEQFF
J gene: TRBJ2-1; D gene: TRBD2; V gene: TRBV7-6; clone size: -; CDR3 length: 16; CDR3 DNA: TGTGCCAGCAGCTTCCAGCGGGGGGGGGCCTACAATGAGCAGTTCTTC; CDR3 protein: CASSFQRGGAYNEQFF
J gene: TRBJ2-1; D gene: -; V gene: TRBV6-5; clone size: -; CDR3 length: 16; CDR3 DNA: TGTGCCAGCAGTTACTCGAGACCCCAGGGCCCCAATGAGCAGTTCTTC; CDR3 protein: CASSYSRPQGPNEQFF
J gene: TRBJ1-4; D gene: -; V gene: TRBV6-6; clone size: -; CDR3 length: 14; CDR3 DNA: TGTGCCAGCAGTCCGGGACTAACTAATGAAAAACTGTTTTTT; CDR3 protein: CASSPGLTNEKLFF
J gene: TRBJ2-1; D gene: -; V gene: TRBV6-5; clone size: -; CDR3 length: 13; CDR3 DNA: TGTGCCAGCAGTTACGCTGGGAGGAATGAGCAGTTCTTC; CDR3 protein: CASSYAGRNEQFF
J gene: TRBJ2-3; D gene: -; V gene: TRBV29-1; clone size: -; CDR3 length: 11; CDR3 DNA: TGCAGCGCGGACTTCACAGATACGCAGTATTTT; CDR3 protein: CSADFTDTQYF
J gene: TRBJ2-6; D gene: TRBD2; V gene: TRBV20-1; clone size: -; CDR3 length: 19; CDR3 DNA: TGCAGAGATAAAGCGGGAGGGGGACTTTGTGACTCTGGGGCCAACGTCCTGACTTTC; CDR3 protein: CRDKAGGGLCDSGANVLTF
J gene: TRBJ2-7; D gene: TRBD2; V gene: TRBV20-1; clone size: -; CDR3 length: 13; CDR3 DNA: TGCAGTGCTCAACTAGCGGGAAGCTACGAGCAGTACTTC; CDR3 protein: CSAQLAGSYEQYF
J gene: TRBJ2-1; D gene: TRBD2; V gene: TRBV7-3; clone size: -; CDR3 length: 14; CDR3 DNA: TGTGCCAGCAGCTTAAGTGCGGGAGAAAATGAGCAGTTCTTC; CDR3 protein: CASSLSAGENEQFF
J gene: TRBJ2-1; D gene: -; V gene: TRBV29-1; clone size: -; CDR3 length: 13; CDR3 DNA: TGCAGCGTTGACAGGTTTACCTACAATGAGCAGTTCTTC; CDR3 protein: CSVDRFTYNEQFF
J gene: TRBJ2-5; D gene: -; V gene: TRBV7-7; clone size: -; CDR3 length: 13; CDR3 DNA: TGTGCTAGCAGCTCGGACTCCTTAGAGACCCAGTACTTC; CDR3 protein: CASSSDSLETQYF
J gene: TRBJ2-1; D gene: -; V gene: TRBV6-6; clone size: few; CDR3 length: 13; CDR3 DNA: TGTGCCAGCAGTTCCGACTGGGACAATGAGCAGTTCTTC; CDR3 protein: CASSSDWDNEQFF
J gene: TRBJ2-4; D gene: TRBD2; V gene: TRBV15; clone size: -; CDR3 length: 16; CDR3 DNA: TGTGCCACCAGCCTAGACCCTAGCGGCGCCAAAAACATTCAGTACTTC; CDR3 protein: CATSLDPSGAKNIQYF
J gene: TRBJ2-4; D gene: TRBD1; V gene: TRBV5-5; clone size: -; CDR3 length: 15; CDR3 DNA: TGTGCCAGCTCCCCCCCCGGGACAGGAAGAAACATTCAGTACTTC; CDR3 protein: CASSPPGTGRNIQYF
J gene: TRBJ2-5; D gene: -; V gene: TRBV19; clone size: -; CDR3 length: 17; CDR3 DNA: TGTGCCAGTAGTAGCGGGCCGGGACCCTACAACCCTGAGACCCAGTACTTC; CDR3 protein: CASSSGPGPYNPETQYF
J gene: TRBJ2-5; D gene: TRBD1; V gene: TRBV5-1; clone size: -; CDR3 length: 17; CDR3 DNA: TGCGCCAGCAGCTCCGGGACAGGGACGGTTAGGCAAGAGACCCAGTACTTC; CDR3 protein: CASSSGTGTVRQETQYF
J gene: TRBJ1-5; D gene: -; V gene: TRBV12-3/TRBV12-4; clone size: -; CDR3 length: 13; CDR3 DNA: TGTGCCAGCAGTTTTAACCAGGGGCAGCCCCAGCATTTT; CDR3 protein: CASSFNQGQPQHF
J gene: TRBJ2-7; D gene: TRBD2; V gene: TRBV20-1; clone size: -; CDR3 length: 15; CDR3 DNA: TGCAGTGCTAGAGGAGGAAGCGGGGGGGTCGACGAGCAGTACTTC; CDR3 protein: CSARGGSGGVDEQYF
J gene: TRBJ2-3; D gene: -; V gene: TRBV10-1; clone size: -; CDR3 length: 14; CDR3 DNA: TGCGCCAGCAGTGAGGCGGGACGCACAGATACGCAGTATTTT; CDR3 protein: CASSEAGRTDTQYF